The 15 T cell receptor beta chains in this list originate from one sample, sequenced in a study of blood T cell repertoires in COVID-19 (dated by TCRdb to 2018 to 2021). Libraries were prepared through the immunoSEQ multiplex PCR assay. The table was pulled from immuneACCESS by TCRdb, which kept in-frame rearrangements only. Such tables lose some clones; where checked, under half of the loss comes from unresolved V genes, and the rest has no known cause. For this sample the table gives 140,000 or so clones, of which roughly 85% were detected only once. The ten largest clones add up to approximately 2.5% of the sample. The sequenced sample was peripheral blood. Source of these receptors: a human donor with acute or convalescent COVID-19. The donor label of this sample is uncertain.

A few counts support this clone. This chain connects TRBV6-5 to TRBJ1-2, with a tentative D call TRBD1 (6 bases). The germline CDR1 and CDR2 sequences are MNHEY and SVGAGI. V was trimmed by 10 bases and J by 7 bases, leaving 19 bases between them. The CDR3 length is 13 residues. The CDR3 reads CATKWSQGGGYTF. CDR3 in DNA: TGTGCCACCAAATGGTCACAGGGCGGTGGCTACACCTTC.

The table lists this clone with a count of one. The chain employs TRBV5-4 and TRBJ2-2; D remains ambiguous. Germline CDR1 reads SGHNT; CDR2 reads YYREEE (reference sequence). The CDR3 runs 13 residues. Trimming left V 3 bases short and J 6 bases short, with 9 bases between. This CDR3 is CASSSLTSGELFF. The CDR3 nucleotides read TGTGCCAGCAGCTCCCTAACCTCCGGGGAGCTGTTTTTT.

This clone was seen only once. In nucleotides, the CDR3 is TGTGCCAGCAGTGAGATGGACGAGCAGTACTTC. Its translation: CASSEMDEQYF. V usage is TRBV6-2 or TRBV6-3 and J usage is TRBJ2-7, with unresolved D. Germline lookup yields CDR1 MNHEY and CDR2 SVGEGT. V lost 5 bases to trimming and J lost 5 bases, with 7 bases between them. This CDR3 spans 11 amino acids.

The chain joins TRBV9 to TRBJ1-2, with D perhaps TRBD1 (5 bases). Germline-derived CDR1 and CDR2 are SGDLS and YYNGEE. The ends were cut back, 4 bases at V and 2 bases at J, with 6 bases in the middle. The CDR3 has 12 residues. DNA of the CDR3: TGTGCCAGCAGCCCAGGGAACTATGGCTACACCTTC. Translated, it gives CASSPGNYGYTF.

This chain uses TRBV9 with TRBJ1-5; no firm D call. CDR3 length: 17 amino acids. From germline, CDR1 is SGDLS and CDR2 YYNGEE. Trimming shortened V by 2 bases and J by 0 bases, and 15 bases separated the two germline ends. CDR3 sequence: CASSVGGSGYSNQPQHF. In DNA, the CDR3 is TGTGCCAGCAGCGTTGGAGGGAGTGGATATAGCAATCAGCCCCAGCATTTT.

The V call is TRBV7-3, the J call TRBJ2-3, with 12 nucleotides matching TRBD2. V trimming: 0 bases; J trimming: 5 bases; junction bases outside the gene matches: 3. The CDR3 runs to 16 residues. Germline-derived CDR1 and CDR2 are SGHTA and FQGTGA. CDR3 region: CASSLTRLAGVDTQYF. CDR3 nucleotide sequence: TGTGCCAGCAGCTTAACGAGACTAGCGGGAGTAGATACGCAGTATTTT.

This clone has more than one count but fewer than ten. One end of the junction is discordant with germline, which a read error may explain. This chain connects TRBV5-1 to TRBJ1-2, with TRBD1 matching 11 bases. Germline assignment: CDR1 SGHRS and CDR2 YFSETQ. The CDR3 consists of 14 residues. The CDR3 DNA sequence: TGCGCCAGCAGCCTTGGCGGGACAGGGGGTTTCCTTCTCTTC. This translates into CASSLGGTGGFLLF. Based on the CDR3 plus reference TRBV5-1 and TRBJ1-2, the full variable domain is KAGVTQTPRYLIKTRGQQVTLSCSPISGHRSVSWYQQTPGQGLQFLFEYFSETQRNKGNFPGRFSGRQFSNSRSEMNVSTLELGDSALYLCASSLGGTGGFLLFGSGTRLTVV.

This clone was seen just once. This chain links TRBV10-3 with TRBJ1-4; 7 bases are shared with TRBD1. From germline, CDR1 is ENHRY and CDR2 SYGVKD. The J segment lost 3 bases and the V segment lost 6 bases, leaving 1 base of the junction unmatched. The CDR3 totals 13 residues. The CDR3 DNA sequence: TGTGCCATCAGAGACAGGGCTAATGAAAAACTGTTTTTT. Amino acid sequence: CAIRDRANEKLFF.

This clone was seen more than once but under ten times. The chain uses TRBV11-3 and TRBJ1-4; TRBD1 matches at 10 bases. Germline CDR1 and CDR2: SGHNT and YENEEA. With V trimmed by 7 bases and J by 8 bases, 13 bases remained unmatched. This CDR3 is 16 amino acids long. CDR3: CASTFLTGTGVEKLFF. The CDR3 coding sequence is TGTGCCAGCACATTCCTGACCGGGACAGGGGTCGAAAAACTGTTTTTT.

The chain combines TRBV5-1 with TRBJ1-2; 7 nucleotides align to TRBD1. Trimming removed 0 bases from V and 4 bases from J; junction bases left unmatched: 3. CDR1 SGHRS and CDR2 YFSETQ come from the germline V gene. The CDR3 runs to 14 residues. The CDR3 sequence is CASSLETGFYGYTF. CDR3 DNA: TGCGCCAGCAGCTTGGAGACAGGGTTCTATGGCTACACCTTC.

The chain's CDR3 is CASRVGQFNQPQHF. CDR3 sequence (DNA): TGTGCCAGCAGGGTGGGACAGTTTAATCAGCCCCAGCATTTT. The rearrangement uses TRBV6-5 and TRBJ1-5; 7 positions agree with TRBD1. V dropped 6 bases and J dropped 4; count of bases not matched to a gene: 6. This CDR3 has 14 residues. Germline CDR1 reads MNHEY; CDR2 reads SVGAGI.

The gene calls are TRBV9 and TRBJ2-3; possibly TRBD1 for D (6 bases). V dropped 5 bases and J dropped 0 bases, with 10 bases sitting between them. The germline V gene has CDR1 SGDLS and CDR2 YYNGEE. The CDR3 spans 14 residues. CDR3 in DNA: TGTGCCAGCAGTCCAGGACAGAGCACAGATACGCAGTATTTT. Protein: CASSPGQSTDTQYF.

The rearrangement uses TRBV2 and TRBJ1-5; D is possibly TRBD1 (6 bases). The CDR3 sequence is 15 residues long. V was shortened by 4 bases and J by 3 bases, with 13 bases between the two germline ends. The germline V gene encodes CDR1 SNHLY and CDR2 FYNNEI. CDR3 region: CASSGDRSNNQPQHF. CDR3 in DNA: TGTGCCAGCAGTGGCGACAGGTCTAACAATCAGCCCCAGCATTTT.

This chain connects TRBV2 to TRBJ2-2; the D gene is possibly TRBD2 (5 bases). Trimming pared 7 bases from V and 0 bases from J, leaving 9 bases between. Per germline, CDR1 SNHLY and CDR2 FYNNEI. This CDR3 comprises 14 residues. The CDR3 DNA reads as TGTGCCAGCATTTCGGACTCGAACACCGGGGAGCTGTTTTTT. Translating gives CASISDSNTGELFF.

The rearrangement uses TRBV30 and TRBJ1-6, with TRBD1 as a possible D gene (5 bases). The CDR3 consists of 15 residues. Trimming took off 0 bases at V and 10 bases at J, with 16 bases between the two ends. Germline V gene sequence: CDR1 GTSNPN, CDR2 SVGIG (reference sequence). CDR3 DNA sequence: TGTGCCTGGAGTGTCCCCCTCGGGGGGTCCTCACCCCTCCACTTT. This codes for CAWSVPLGGSSPLHF.